This T cell receptor (beta chain) was found in a study of shared clonotypes between healthy human individuals. Whole-study results and caveats: The rarefaction results pointed to incomplete sorted-subset sequencing despite large depth.

The CDR3 extends over 14 amino acids. V was clipped by 3 bases and J by 1 base, with 9 bases between them. Germline loops: CDR1 KGHSH, CDR2 LQKENI. In regard to this clone: Its antigen is as yet unknown. Other DNA sequences within the sample encode an identical CDR3.

Donors, healthy HIV-negative adults, lacked recent acute infections or vaccinations. A split of CD4+ cells into CD45RA+ naive and CD45RA-negative memory subsets was performed. Data came from immunoSEQ multiplex PCR; TCRdb stores just in-frame clones and leaves some out. The sample consists of about 1 million clones, about 75% of them appearing once. The sample taken for sequencing was memory CD4+ T cells sorted from blood. Subset specified: CD45RA-negative fraction. V is TRBV18 and J is TRBJ1-1, with D perhaps TRBD1 (5 bases). This clonotype was sampled from a young man in good health. Here the CDR3 reads CASSPQGGNTEAFF. The CDR3 region has the DNA TGTGCCAGCTCACCCCAGGGTGGGAACACTGAAGCTTTCTTT. The full variable domain, in which reference TRBV18 and TRBJ1-1 provide the parts outside the CDR3, is NAGVMQNPRHLVRRRGQEARLRCSPMKGHSHVYWYRQLPEEGLKFMVYLQKENIIDESGMPKERFSAEFPKEGPSILRIQQVVRGDSAAYFCASSPQGGNTEAFFGQGTRLTVV.